These T cell receptor beta chains were read from a single sample in a study of tumor-infiltrating lymphocytes in localized non-small cell lung cancer. Assay: immunoSEQ multiplex PCR; the TCRdb copy retains only in-frame clones and omits some. The sample has around 10,000 clones; about three fifths are singletons. Specimen: uninvolved lung tissue not adjacent to the tumor. These receptors were collected from a human donor with non-small cell lung cancer. Both conserved end residues are part of each CDR3. Each record gives: V gene, CDR3 length, D gene, clone size, J gene, CDR3 protein, CDR3 DNA. A D gene is named only where the DNA matches it firmly. Only part of the rows carry a size: once, few, many, or a class if the clone is expanded.

V: TRBV5-1; length: 17; D: TRBD2; size: NA; J: TRBJ2-2; CDR3: CASSLAIGEGITGELFF; DNA: TGCGCCAGCAGCTTGGCCATTGGGGAGGGGATCACCGGGGAGCTGTTTTTT
V: TRBV4-1; length: 16; D: TRBD1; size: once; J: TRBJ1-5; CDR3: CASSQDFGQAHQPQHF; DNA: TGCGCCAGCAGCCAAGATTTCGGACAGGCGCATCAGCCCCAGCATTTT
V: TRBV7-2; length: 16; D: TRBD1; size: NA; J: TRBJ2-7; CDR3: CASSLLAGTGTYEQYF; DNA: TGTGCCAGCAGCTTACTGGCCGGGACAGGAACCTACGAGCAGTACTTC
V: TRBV27; length: 13; D: NA; size: NA; J: TRBJ1-1; CDR3: CASSVRENTEAFF; DNA: TGTGCCAGCAGTGTCCGGGAGAACACTGAAGCTTTCTTT
V: TRBV28; length: 15; D: NA; size: NA; J: TRBJ2-7; CDR3: CASRTGATGSYEQYF; DNA: TGTGCCAGCAGAACCGGGGCGACAGGCTCCTACGAGCAGTACTTC
V: TRBV6-1; length: 18; D: TRBD1; size: NA; J: TRBJ1-6; CDR3: CASSERDRQDIRNSPLHF; DNA: TGTGCCAGCAGTGAGCGGGACAGACAGGATATTCGTAATTCACCCCTCCACTTT
V: TRBV11-3; length: 13; D: NA; size: NA; J: TRBJ1-1; CDR3: CASSPRGGAEAFF; DNA: TGTGCCAGCAGCCCAAGGGGGGGTGCTGAAGCTTTCTTT
V: TRBV7-6; length: 18; D: TRBD2; size: NA; J: TRBJ2-2; CDR3: CASSPRTSGGTNTGELFF; DNA: TGTGCCAGCAGCCCTCGTACTAGCGGGGGGACTAACACCGGGGAGCTGTTTTTT
V: TRBV6-5; length: 13; D: TRBD1; size: once; J: TRBJ1-2; CDR3: CASSYSTGGGYTF; DNA: TGTGCCAGCAGTTACTCGACAGGGGGTGGCTACACCTTC
V: TRBV9; length: 14; D: NA; size: NA; J: TRBJ2-1; CDR3: CASSVVGLRDEQFF; DNA: TGTGCCAGCAGCGTAGTGGGACTCCGGGATGAGCAGTTCTTC
V: TRBV28; length: 16; D: NA; size: NA; J: TRBJ1-1; CDR3: CASSLPPSRMNTEAFF; DNA: TGTGCCAGCAGTTTGCCCCCGTCGAGAATGAACACTGAAGCTTTCTTT
V: TRBV6-5; length: 13; D: TRBD1; size: NA; J: TRBJ2-1; CDR3: CASSWDRGNEQFF; DNA: TGTGCCAGCAGTTGGGACAGGGGCAATGAGCAGTTCTTC
V: TRBV27; length: 15; D: NA; size: few; J: TRBJ1-5; CDR3: CASRVGGYSNQPQHF; DNA: TGTGCCAGCAGGGTCGGGGGCTATAGCAATCAGCCCCAGCATTTT
V: TRBV11-1; length: 15; D: NA; size: few; J: TRBJ2-6; CDR3: CASSLNPSGANVLTF; DNA: TGTGCCAGCAGCTTAAATCCATCGGGGGCCAACGTCCTGACTTTC
V: TRBV27; length: 12; D: NA; size: NA; J: TRBJ2-1; CDR3: CASNPPYNEQFF; DNA: TGTGCCAGCAACCCTCCCTACAATGAGCAGTTCTTC
V: TRBV29-1; length: 14; D: NA; size: NA; J: TRBJ1-1; CDR3: CSVIGDNLNTEAFF; DNA: TGCAGCGTTATCGGGGACAACCTGAACACTGAAGCTTTCTTT
V: TRBV6-1; length: 15; D: TRBD1; size: NA; J: TRBJ1-5; CDR3: CASVWTGDSNQPQHF; DNA: TGTGCCAGCGTATGGACAGGGGATAGCAATCAGCCCCAGCATTTT
V: TRBV7-3; length: 14; D: NA; size: large; J: TRBJ1-1; CDR3: CASSPRANGPEAFF; DNA: TGTGCCAGCAGCCCACGGGCAAACGGACCCGAAGCTTTCTTT
V: TRBV5-1; length: 17; D: TRBD2; size: once; J: TRBJ2-6; CDR3: CASSLTSGGAGANVLTF; DNA: TGCGCCAGCAGCTTGACTAGCGGGGGGGCTGGGGCCAACGTCCTGACTTTC
V: TRBV7-9; length: 15; D: NA; size: NA; J: TRBJ1-1; CDR3: CASSLPTGMNTEAFF; DNA: TGTGCCAGCAGCTTACCTACAGGGATGAACACTGAAGCTTTCTTT
V: TRBV4-3; length: 16; D: NA; size: NA; J: TRBJ1-6; CDR3: CASSLGGPGDNSPLHF; DNA: TGCGCCAGCAGCCTTGGGGGGCCAGGGGATAATTCACCCCTCCACTTT
V: TRBV19; length: 15; D: NA; size: NA; J: TRBJ1-2; CDR3: CASNPGAGTPYGYTF; DNA: TGTGCCAGTAACCCGGGGGCCGGGACGCCCTATGGCTACACCTTC
V: TRBV7-6; length: 13; D: NA; size: once; J: TRBJ2-7; CDR3: CASSRSGIHEQYF; DNA: TGTGCCAGCAGCCGGTCAGGGATCCACGAGCAGTACTTC
V: TRBV7-7; length: 15; D: TRBD2; size: NA; J: TRBJ2-3; CDR3: CASSLLAGATDTQYF; DNA: TGTGCTAGCAGCTTACTAGCGGGGGCCACAGATACGCAGTATTTT
V: TRBV5-3; length: 17; D: TRBD2; size: NA; J: TRBJ2-3; CDR3: CASPPTSGGGSTDTQYF; DNA: TGTGCCAGCCCTCCGACTAGCGGGGGGGGTAGCACAGATACGCAGTATTTT
V: TRBV19; length: 14; D: TRBD2; size: once; J: TRBJ2-1; CDR3: CATMRGGGYNEQFF; DNA: TGTGCCACCATGAGGGGCGGGGGATACAATGAGCAGTTCTTC
V: TRBV4-1; length: 15; D: NA; size: NA; J: TRBJ1-2; CDR3: CASSQDSPRPGGYTF; DNA: TGCGCCAGCAGCCAAGATTCTCCAAGGCCGGGTGGCTACACCTTC
V: TRBV27; length: 14; D: NA; size: NA; J: TRBJ2-1; CDR3: CASSLLVKGGEQFF; DNA: TGTGCCAGCAGTTTATTAGTGAAGGGGGGTGAGCAGTTCTTC
V: TRBV4-3; length: 18; D: NA; size: NA; J: TRBJ1-6; CDR3: CASSQDLAGGEGNSPLHF; DNA: TGCGCCAGCAGCCAAGATTTGGCAGGCGGGGAGGGTAATTCACCCCTCCACTTT
V: TRBV7-2; length: 15; D: NA; size: NA; J: TRBJ2-5; CDR3: CASSLAGTREFDQYF; DNA: TGTGCCAGCAGCTTAGCCGGGACTCGGGAATTTGACCAGTACTTC
V: TRBV2; length: 14; D: NA; size: large; J: TRBJ1-1; CDR3: CASSPMAGNTEAFF; DNA: TGTGCCAGCAGCCCTATGGCGGGGAACACTGAAGCTTTCTTT
V: TRBV5-6; length: 16; D: TRBD2; size: NA; J: TRBJ2-1; CDR3: CASSRGTSGGVNEQFF; DNA: TGTGCCAGCAGCCGAGGCACTAGCGGGGGGGTAAATGAGCAGTTCTTC
V: TRBV11-3; length: 12; D: NA; size: medium-sized; J: TRBJ1-2; CDR3: CASSRDPYGYTF; DNA: TGTGCCAGTTCACGGGATCCCTATGGCTACACCTTC